The sequence of this T cell receptor beta chain was determined in a study of CD8+CD57+ T cells in acquired aplastic anemia. Whole-study context: Quantities of DNA derived from sorted CD4+ and CD8+ cells averaged approximately 3 ug. Approximately 10 million reads, on average, were obtained for CD4+ cells from healthy donors.

Germline V gives CDR1 SGHVS, CDR2 FQNEAQ. The V and J ends lost 5 bases and 5 bases respectively, with 16 bases between them. CDR3 size: 15 residues. Overall study results and limits: With respect to CD8+ Simpson's diversity, patients and controls did not differ significantly. About 27 CD8+ CDR3 sequences were shared between patients and controls.

This clonotype was detected ten times or more. Its antigen is unknown. The template used for profiling TCR beta VDJ and CDR3 was genomic DNA. TCRdb reprocessed the reads with MiXCR, giving one entry per CDR3 protein. In the table there are 180,000 or so distinct CDR3 sequences, 40% to 50% of which are singletons. The sequencing sample was made of sorted CD4+, CD8+, or CD8+CD57+ T cells (not recorded which) from PBMCs. The sequence was obtained from a human donor in good health. The rearrangement links TRBV7-8 to TRBJ1-5; D is perhaps TRBD1 (6 bases). The CDR3: CASSVGQISDQPQHF. The CDR3 bases are TGTGCCAGCAGCGTCGGACAGATCTCGGATCAGCCCCAGCATTTT.